The rows below give T cell receptor beta chains drawn from one sample of a study of OX40 agonist ivuxolimab in advanced cancers. TCRdb's table, derived via immunoSEQ multiplex PCR, lists solely in-frame clones and lacks some. The profile shows about 45,000 clones, 85% to 95% of them singletons. Sequencing used CD4+ or CD8+ T cells sorted from blood, obtained in a trial of the OX40 agonist ivuxolimab. The receptors here all came from an adult with an advanced solid tumor such as melanoma, head and neck, liver or kidney cancer. Both conserved end residues are part of each CDR3.

V: TRBV27; J: TRBJ2-7; CDR3: CASSFEGGNYEQYF
V: TRBV2; J: TRBJ2-7; CDR3: CASSEPGQENEQYF
V: TRBV7-9; J: TRBJ1-2; CDR3: CASSLGVRVGTF
V: TRBV5-1; J: TRBJ2-3; CDR3: CASSYSLTSGGTDTQYF
V: TRBV27; J: TRBJ2-1; CDR3: CASSSTSETYNEQFF
V: TRBV6-5; J: TRBJ2-7; CDR3: CASSYSKSYEQYF
V: TRBV6-5; J: TRBJ2-1; CDR3: CASSYSSEQFF
V: TRBV7-9; J: TRBJ2-1; CDR3: CASSPGLGSYNEQFF
V: TRBV10-3; J: TRBJ1-4; CDR3: CAISQQTGGDEKLFF
V: TRBV4-1; J: TRBJ2-3; CDR3: CASSPVGQDTQYF
V: TRBV28; J: TRBJ1-1; CDR3: CASSPFRTYSNTEAFF
V: TRBV9; J: TRBJ1-2; CDR3: CASSPTGQAYYGYTF
V: TRBV5-1; J: TRBJ2-2; CDR3: CASSLLGSRNTGELFF
V: TRBV2; J: TRBJ2-2; CDR3: CASSEYSKNTGELFF
V: TRBV7-9; J: TRBJ1-4; CDR3: CASSSTLQGRNEKLFF
V: TRBV5-4; J: TRBJ2-3; CDR3: CASREGFTDTQYF
V: TRBV7-9; J: TRBJ1-3; CDR3: CASSSDRGSGNTIYF